The 22 T cell receptor beta chains in this list originate from one sample, sequenced in a study of blood T cell repertoires in COVID-19. Assay used: immunoSEQ multiplex PCR; TCRdb lists only in-frame clones, some missing. The sample contains 85,000 to 120,000 clones, 87% of which appear only once. The sample taken for sequencing was peripheral blood. The source of these receptors is a man aged 45-65 years with active COVID-19.

This clone appeared once. The chain recombines TRBV7-2 with TRBJ1-2; D gene uncertain. V lost 1 base and J lost 0, with 6 bases in between. This CDR3 has 14 amino acids. Germline V gene sequence: CDR1 SGHTA, CDR2 FQGNSA. The CDR3 region has the DNA TGTGCCAGCAGCTTAGGAGTTTCTAACTATGGCTACACCTTC. Protein sequence: CASSLGVSNYGYTF.

V and J are TRBV19 and TRBJ1-5; TRBD1 agrees at 7 bases. The CDR3 has 15 residues. V was clipped by 6 bases and J by 3 bases; unmatched bases: 8. Germline loops: CDR1 LNHDA, CDR2 SQIVND (reference sequence). CDR3 DNA: TGTGCCAGTAGGCCTGGACAGGTACTCAATCAGCCCCAGCATTTT. Residues: CASRPGQVLNQPQHF.

J is TRBJ2-3 and V is TRBV5-1; 8 bases are shared with TRBD2. The CDR3 covers 14 residues. The germline CDR1 and CDR2 sequences are SGHRS and YFSETQ. After removal of 4 bases from V and 2 bases from J, the junction contained 3 bases not matched to a gene. The CDR3 is CASSPRGDTDTQYF. The CDR3 nucleotides read TGCGCCAGCAGCCCGCGGGGGGACACAGATACGCAGTATTTT.

V is TRBV10-2 and J is TRBJ1-1; no reliable D call. Per germline, CDR1 WSHSY and CDR2 SAAADI. The CDR3 loop spans 16 amino acids. V was cut by 3 bases and J by 2 bases, with 16 bases left in between. In nucleotides, the CDR3 is TGCGCCAGCAGTGAAGCCTTATCCCGGAGAAACACTGAAGCTTTCTTT. Translating gives CASSEALSRRNTEAFF.

This clone was counted a single time. The chain couples TRBV7-2 to TRBJ1-3; tentatively, D is TRBD1 (5 bases). The CDR3 covers 15 residues. Germline values: CDR1 SGHTA, CDR2 FQGNSA. Trimming stripped 5 bases from V and 2 bases from J, with 13 bases between. CDR3 DNA: TGTGCCAGCAGCAACACGAAGGGGCCTGGAAACACCATATATTTT. Translating it yields CASSNTKGPGNTIYF.

This sequence joins TRBV19 and TRBJ1-1; a possible D gene is TRBD1 (6 bases). Per the germline V gene, CDR1 is LNHDA and CDR2 is SQIVND (reference sequence). This CDR3 region has 14 residues. V was shortened by 5 bases and J by 1 base, with 11 bases between the two germline ends. CDR3 nucleotides: TGTGCCAGTAGTGTATCGACAGGGAACACTGAAGCTTTCTTT. This translates into CASSVSTGNTEAFF. Full variable domain (rest looked up from reference TRBV19 and TRBJ1-1): DGGITQSPKYLFRKEGQNVTLSCEQNLNHDAMYWYRQDPGQGLRLIYYSQIVNDFQKGDIAEGYSVSREKKESFPLTVTSAQKNPTAFYLCASSVSTGNTEAFFGQGTRLTVV.

V gene TRBV11-2 combines with J gene TRBJ2-3, with 8 nucleotides matching TRBD2. Germline V gene sequence: CDR1 SGHAT, CDR2 FQNNGV. Unmatched junction bases numbered 10, after V lost 4 bases and J lost 4 bases. The CDR3 loop spans 16 amino acids. The CDR3 bases are TGTGCCAGCAGCTCGAGGACTAGCTCGATAGCAGATACGCAGTATTTT. Protein sequence: CASSSRTSSIADTQYF.

The V gene is TRBV11-3, the J gene TRBJ2-4; D is uncertain. The CDR3 totals 13 residues. Between the trimmed V and J ends, which lost 4 bases and 6 bases, there was a span of 10 bases. The germline CDR1 and CDR2 sequences are SGHNT and YENEEA. The CDR3 is CASSSRDGNIQYF. The CDR3 nucleotides read TGTGCCAGCAGCTCCCGAGATGGAAACATTCAGTACTTC.

This chain links TRBV6-4 with TRBJ2-1; 9 bases are shared with TRBD2. Germline CDR1 is MRHNA and CDR2 is SNTAGT. The CDR3 extends over 15 amino acids. J was trimmed by 6 bases and V by 0 bases; bases with no gene match: 3. CDR3 sequence (DNA): TGTGCCAGCAGTGACTCATTGCGGGGGGGCAATGAGCAGTTCTTC. It encodes CASSDSLRGGNEQFF.

This sequence joins TRBV7-9 and TRBJ1-1, with D tentatively TRBD1 (6 bases). The CDR3 sequence is 15 residues long. V lost 4 bases and J 1 base, leaving 13 bases between the germline ends. The germline V gene has CDR1 SEHNR and CDR2 FQNEAQ (reference sequence). This CDR3 reads CASSSYRVRNTEAFF. Written as DNA, the CDR3 is TGTGCCAGCAGCTCATACAGGGTTCGGAACACTGAAGCTTTCTTT.

CDR3 coding DNA: TGTGCCAGCAGTGTGACAGGTTATACGCAGTATTTT. This gives the protein CASSVTGYTQYF. The chain employs TRBV12-3 or TRBV12-4 and TRBJ2-3; a weak D match, TRBD1 (6 bases). The V gene lost 5 bases and the J gene lost 7 bases, with 10 bases spanning the gap. The CDR3 consists of 12 residues.

V gene TRBV15 combines with J gene TRBJ1-2; 7 bases line up with TRBD1. The CDR3 has 14 amino acids. Trimming removed 4 bases from V and 6 bases from J; junction bases left unmatched: 8. Germline V gene data show CDR1 as LNHNV and CDR2 as YYDKDF (reference sequence). In DNA form, the CDR3 reads TGTGCCACCAGCACTCGGACTACAGGGGATGGCTACACCTTC. Encoded protein: CATSTRTTGDGYTF.

The chain couples TRBV5-5 to TRBJ1-4; D is undetermined. In germline, CDR1 is SGHKS, CDR2 YYEKEE (reference sequence). Trimming removed 2 bases at V and 3 bases at J, with 11 bases between. This CDR3 has 15 amino acids. The CDR3 bases are TGTGCCAGCAGCTTTATCGGAGCGTCTAATGAAAAACTGTTTTTT. Its protein product is CASSFIGASNEKLFF.

V and J are TRBV6-5 and TRBJ1-5, with a tentative D call TRBD1 (6 bases). CDR1 and CDR2 from the germline V gene are MNHEY and SVGAGI. The CDR3 runs 14 residues. V shed 5 bases and J shed 6 bases, with 14 bases lying between them. The CDR3 loop is CASSPRQAFQPQHF. The CDR3 coding sequence is TGTGCCAGCAGTCCTCGACAGGCCTTTCAGCCCCAGCATTTT.

The chain couples TRBV5-1 to TRBJ2-1; the D gene is possibly TRBD2 (7 bases). Trimming shortened V by 4 bases and J by 8 bases, and 22 bases separated the two germline ends. Germline V gene sequence: CDR1 SGHRS, CDR2 YFSETQ. The CDR3 is 16 amino acids. The CDR3 sequence: CASSPLAGGGRDEQFF. DNA for the CDR3: TGCGCCAGCAGCCCCCTGGCTGGGGGGGGGCGAGATGAGCAGTTCTTC.

The chain uses TRBV27 and TRBJ1-5, with 7 bases that match TRBD1. Germline lookup yields CDR1 MNHEY and CDR2 SMNVEV (reference sequence). CDR3 length: 15 amino acids. With 6 bases clipped from V and 2 bases from J, the junction kept 7 bases outside the gene matches. The CDR3 region is CASRLGQGGNQPQHF. The CDR3 DNA is TGTGCCAGCAGGCTGGGCCAGGGGGGCAATCAGCCCCAGCATTTT.

This chain connects TRBV7-3 to TRBJ2-1; perhaps TRBD2 as D (6 bases). Trimming removed 2 bases at V and 6 bases at J, with 11 bases between. Germline assignment: CDR1 SGHTA and CDR2 FQGTGA. The length of the CDR3 is 14 residues. In nucleotides, the CDR3 is TGTGCCAGCAGCTTAGCGGGGACGCTCAATGAGCAGTTCTTC. It translates to CASSLAGTLNEQFF.

The chain employs TRBV7-2 and TRBJ2-7, with TRBD1 identical over 11 bases. V shed 4 bases and J 3 bases; nucleotides not matched to a gene: 5. CDR3 length: 15 amino acids. Looked up from germline, CDR1 is SGHTA and CDR2 is FQGNSA. The CDR3, as DNA: TGTGCCAGCAGCTCCCCGGGACAGGGGGTCTACGAGCAGTACTTC. This gives the protein CASSSPGQGVYEQYF.

The chain is built from TRBV5-4 and TRBJ1-2; 10 bases agree with TRBD1. The ends lost 3 bases at V and 0 bases at J; junction bases unmatched: 5. The CDR3 sequence is 16 residues long. Germline V gene sequence: CDR1 SGHNT, CDR2 YYREEE (reference sequence). The CDR3 region has the DNA TGTGCCAGCAGCTCCGGGACAGGGGCATCTAACTATGGCTACACCTTC. Translating gives CASSSGTGASNYGYTF.

The rearrangement joins TRBV6-2 or TRBV6-3 to TRBJ2-1; TRBD2 might be the D (7 bases). This CDR3 spans 18 amino acids. In germline, CDR1 is MNHEY, CDR2 SVGEGT. Trimming shortened V by 0 bases and J by 0 bases, and 15 bases separated the two germline ends. The CDR3 nucleotides read TGTGCCAGCAGTTACTCGAGGGGGGGGCGAACCTCCTACAATGAGCAGTTCTTC. Amino acids: CASSYSRGGRTSYNEQFF.

The CDR3 loop reads CASRGPTGNQPQHF. The DNA of the CDR3 is TGTGCCAGCAGAGGACCGACAGGGAATCAGCCCCAGCATTTT. This rearrangement joins TRBV6-5 to TRBJ1-5; 7 bases fit TRBD1. V was pared by 6 bases and J by 4 bases, with 6 bases of the junction left unmatched. Germline V gene data show CDR1 as MNHEY and CDR2 as SVGAGI. CDR3 length: 14 amino acids.

The rearrangement uses TRBV24-1 and TRBJ2-1; a weak D match, TRBD2 (7 bases). CDR3 size: 15 residues. Trimming pared 10 bases from V and 12 bases from J, leaving 27 bases between. Germline V gives CDR1 KGHDR, CDR2 SFDVKD. In DNA, the CDR3 is TGTGCCACGGGAGCTTTTAGTGGGGGGGCCGAGGTGCAGTTCTTC. Amino acids: CATGAFSGGAEVQFF.